This passage covers 5 T cell receptor beta chains from one sample sequenced in a study of CD8 T cells in ankylosing spondylitis. Study-level results: Seemingly characteristic of ankylosing spondylitis blood was a TCR beta motif consisting of about 8 highly homologous variants.

Their recognized antigens are unknown. TCRdb independently ran MiXCR on the 5' RACE reads; one entry per CDR3 protein. The repertoire holds some 240,000 distinct CDR3 sequences, with 6% to 8.5% as singletons. Sequencing was carried out using blood, either unsorted or a sorted T cell fraction (not recorded which). These receptors were obtained from a male donor with ankylosing spondylitis.

This clonotype was observed a few times. The chain employs TRBV7-8 and TRBJ2-1, with 7 positions matching TRBD2. J lost 10 bases, V lost 3 bases, and 15 bases had no gene match. The CDR3 contains 16 residues. From germline, CDR1 is SGHVS and CDR2 FQNEAQ. The CDR3 nucleotides read TGTGCCAGCAGCTTCCCCGGCAGGCGGGAGCGGGAAGAGCAGTTCTTC. This codes for CASSFPGRREREEQFF.

A note on this clonotype: A much larger clone is a single base away; this may be a read error. The CDR3 reads CACSLGHLNTEAFF. The CDR3 coding sequence is TGTGCCTGCAGCCTCGGACACCTGAACACTGAAGCTTTCTTT. The chain couples TRBV12-3 or TRBV12-4 to TRBJ1-1; possibly TRBD1 for D (5 bases). The CDR3 is 14 amino acids.

Ten or more counts support this clonotype. The chain is built from TRBV24-1 and TRBJ2-5; 7 bases are shared with TRBD1. The CDR3 is 13 amino acids. J lost 6 bases, V lost 4 bases, and 4 bases had no gene match. Per germline, CDR1 KGHDR and CDR2 SFDVKD. The DNA for the CDR3 is TGTGCCACCAGTGACGGACAGGCCCAGACCCAGTACTTC. It yields the protein CATSDGQAQTQYF.

This clonotype was seen many times. The chain couples TRBV5-6 to TRBJ2-2; D unclear. The CDR3 contains 12 residues. CDR1 SGHDT and CDR2 YYEEEE come from the germline V gene. Trimming removed 4 bases at V and 3 bases at J, with 4 bases between. In nucleotides, the CDR3 is TGTGCCAGCAGCATAGACACCGGGGAGCTGTTTTTT. This encodes CASSIDTGELFF.

This clonotype was detected a few times. The chain couples TRBV12-3 or TRBV12-4 to TRBJ1-1, with TRBD1 identical over 8 bases. The CDR3 is made up of 15 amino acids. V trimming: 2 bases; J trimming: 2 bases; junction bases outside the gene matches: 4. The CDR3 spells CASSLNGQGNTEAFF. The DNA for the CDR3 is TGTGCCAGCAGTTTAAACGGACAGGGAAACACTGAAGCTTTCTTT.